What follows are 22 T cell receptor beta chains derived from one specimen sequenced in a study of blood T cells in healthy people across ages. Sample-barcoded 5' priming and a J-beta primer mix drove a second PCR of roughly 6 to 12 cycles. One entry per CDR3 protein results from TCRdb running MiXCR on the 5' RACE reads. Seen here are around 1,700,000 distinct CDR3 sequences, 28% observed once, and the top ten hold 7.7%. The sample was blood. These receptors were collected from a woman aged 30 to 39 in good health.

This clonotype showed up just once. This clone may be a read error of a much larger clone one base away. The chain couples TRBV18 to TRBJ1-2; D is ambiguous. CDR1 is KGHSH, CDR2 LQKENI, per germline. The V and J ends lost 5 bases and 8 bases respectively, with 12 bases between them. This CDR3 contains 12 residues. The CDR3 loop reads CASSAAGEGYTF. The CDR3 bases are TGTGCCAGCTCAGCGGCCGGGGAGGGCTACACCTTC.

This clonotype was observed a handful of times. The gene calls are TRBV2 and TRBJ2-3, with a weak D call TRBD2 (6 bases). Trimming shortened V by 6 bases and J by 0 bases, and 13 bases separated the two germline ends. This CDR3 comprises 15 residues. CDR1 is SNHLY, CDR2 FYNNEI, per germline. CDR3 region: CASRDSGGSTDTQYF. CDR3 bases: TGTGCCAGCAGGGATAGCGGAGGAAGCACAGATACGCAGTATTTT.

In this sample, this clonotype turned up many times. The genes are TRBV12-3 or TRBV12-4 and TRBJ2-7; D perhaps matches TRBD2 (6 bases). Trimming cost V 4 bases and J 6 bases, with 19 bases left between them. This CDR3 comprises 15 residues. The CDR3 DNA reads TGTGCCAGCAGTTCCGCTAGCGCGAATTGGGGCGAGCAGTACTTC. Its translation: CASSSASANWGEQYF.

The V call is TRBV28, the J call TRBJ2-3, with 7 positions matching TRBD1. V gave up 9 bases and J gave up 1 base; unmatched junction bases: 13. Germline values: CDR1 MDHEN, CDR2 SYDVKM. The CDR3 length is 16 residues. CDR3 coding DNA: TGTGCCAGTAGTAACAGGGGCAGGGAAGGCACAGATACGCAGTATTTT. This sequence encodes CASSNRGREGTDTQYF.

CDR3 sequence (DNA): TGCAGTGCTAGAAGCTACCCCTATGGCTACACCTTC. It encodes CSARSYPYGYTF. J is TRBJ1-2 and V is TRBV20-1; D is undetermined. V lost 2 bases, J lost 4 bases, and 8 bases lay in between. Germline V lookup: CDR1 DFQATT, CDR2 SNEGSKA (reference sequence). This CDR3 has 12 amino acids.

The table lists this clonotype with a few counts. The rearrangement uses TRBV12-5 and TRBJ2-3; 7 positions match TRBD1. Per the germline V gene, CDR1 is LGHNT and CDR2 is FRNRAP. V lost 6 bases, J lost 10 bases, and 13 bases stayed unmatched. This CDR3 spans 14 amino acids. CDR3 bases: TGTGCTAGTGGACAGGGGTCCTTTCAGGCGTCGCAGTATTTT. It codes for CASGQGSFQASQYF.

This clonotype was recorded at least ten times. V gene TRBV15 combines with J gene TRBJ2-5, with 7 positions matching TRBD1. The trim removed 5 bases at V and 0 bases at J, leaving 12 bases unmatched. The CDR3 is made up of 17 amino acids. Germline lookup yields CDR1 LNHNV and CDR2 YYDKDF (reference sequence). CDR3 protein: CATSGGRDSPHQETQYF. The CDR3 DNA reads TGTGCCACCAGCGGCGGAAGGGACAGTCCACACCAAGAGACCCAGTACTTC.

The CDR3 DNA reads TGCAGGGCAAAGGGGGCGGGCTATGGCTACACCTTC. This sequence encodes CRAKGAGYGYTF. V usage is TRBV20-1 and J usage is TRBJ1-2; TRBD1 matches 7 bases. The CDR3 runs to 12 residues. Germline V gives CDR1 DFQATT, CDR2 SNEGSKA (reference sequence).

This clonotype was picked up a small number of times. The chain carries TRBV3-1 and TRBJ2-3, with 10 bases aligning to TRBD2. The CDR3 has 18 amino acids. Germline CDR1 reads LGHDT; CDR2 reads YNNKEL (reference sequence). The V and J ends lost 0 bases and 6 bases, in that order; junction bases with no gene match: 12. CDR3 region: CASSQDFVSGGAPDTQYF. The CDR3 region has the DNA TGTGCCAGCAGCCAAGATTTTGTCAGCGGGGGGGCACCCGATACGCAGTATTTT.

In its sample, this clonotype was seen a few times. V gene TRBV11-2 combines with J gene TRBJ2-7, with D perhaps matching TRBD2 (5 bases). The germline V gene encodes CDR1 SGHAT and CDR2 FQNNGV. The CDR3 has 15 amino acids. The V end lost 8 bases, the J end lost 0 bases, and 17 bases lay between the germline ends. The CDR3 reads CASGRVAANSYEQYF. DNA for the CDR3: TGTGCCAGCGGGCGGGTCGCGGCAAACTCCTACGAGCAGTACTTC.

In its sample, this clonotype was seen many times. The chain has TRBV5-1 and TRBJ2-7; D gene uncertain. The CDR3 totals 15 residues. CDR1 is SGHRS and CDR2 is YFSETQ in the germline V gene. Trimming pared 4 bases from V and 2 bases from J, leaving 16 bases between. CDR3 sequence: CASSQETDIAYEQYF. In nucleotides, the CDR3 is TGCGCCAGCAGCCAGGAGACCGACATCGCCTACGAGCAGTACTTC.

The rearrangement joins TRBV28 to TRBJ2-7, with 7 bases fitting TRBD1. From germline, CDR1 is MDHEN and CDR2 SYDVKM. V shed 5 bases, J shed 6 bases, and the junction held 4 bases outside the gene matches. The CDR3 runs to 12 residues. This CDR3 is CASSKQGTEQYF. CDR3 DNA sequence: TGTGCCAGCAGTAAACAGGGGACCGAGCAGTACTTC.

The V call is TRBV6-5, the J call TRBJ2-7, with 9 positions matching TRBD1. CDR1 and CDR2 (germline): MNHEY, SVGAGI. V lost 0 bases and J lost 0; bases outside the gene matches: 12. The CDR3 spans 19 residues. The CDR3 DNA follows: TGTGCCAGCAGTTACTCGATTGGGGGGACAGGGATGAGCTCCTACGAGCAGTACTTC. It translates to CASSYSIGGTGMSSYEQYF.

The V gene is TRBV20-1, the J gene TRBJ2-6, with a weak D call TRBD1 (6 bases). The CDR3 loop spans 15 amino acids. The V gene's germline CDR1 is DFQATT and CDR2 SNEGSKA (reference sequence). V lost 6 bases and J 0 bases, leaving 12 bases between the germline ends. In nucleotides, the CDR3 is TGCAGTGCCATACAGGGAAGCTCTGGGGCCAACGTCCTGACTTTC. This encodes CSAIQGSSGANVLTF.

This clonotype has only a few counts. The chain uses TRBV29-1 and TRBJ1-5; no firm D call. Trimming pared 4 bases from V and 2 bases from J, leaving 12 bases between. The CDR3 sequence is 14 residues long. Germline CDR1 is SQVTM and CDR2 is ANQGSEA. CDR3 nucleotides: TGCAGCGTTGTGTTCTCCTCTGGCAATCAGCCCCAGCATTTT. Amino acid sequence: CSVVFSSGNQPQHF.

This CDR3 is CASSPGPGRVAEAFF. The CDR3 nucleotides read TGTGCCAGCTCACCGGGGCCAGGCAGGGTAGCTGAAGCTTTCTTT. This sequence joins TRBV18 and TRBJ1-1; weak D call: TRBD1 (5 bases). Germline CDR1 is KGHSH and CDR2 is LQKENI. The CDR3 contains 15 residues. The V end lost 3 bases, the J end lost 6 bases, and 17 bases lay between the germline ends.

This clonotype came up a few times. The genes are TRBV4-3 and TRBJ1-5; unclear D gene. Germline V gene data show CDR1 as LGHNA and CDR2 as YSLEER. The CDR3 totals 15 residues. Trimming pared 1 base from V and 5 bases from J, leaving 12 bases between. CDR3 nucleotides: TGCGCCAGCAGCCAAGGGCCTTTAGCGGATCAGCCCCAGCATTTT. Residues: CASSQGPLADQPQHF.

This clonotype was seen a few times. V usage is TRBV7-2 and J usage is TRBJ2-7; TRBD1 might be the D (6 bases). The V end lost 3 bases, the J end lost 4 bases, and 13 bases lay between the germline ends. The CDR3 runs 14 residues. Germline lookup yields CDR1 SGHTA and CDR2 FQGNSA. CDR3 sequence: CASSFTVQGYEQYF. As DNA, the CDR3 is TGTGCCAGCAGCTTTACTGTCCAGGGGTACGAGCAGTACTTC.

This clonotype was observed once. The CDR3 spells CASSPWDSRSTDTQYF. The CDR3 coding sequence is TGTGCCAGCAGCCCCTGGGACAGCCGAAGCACAGATACGCAGTATTTT. This rearrangement joins TRBV3-1 to TRBJ2-3; TRBD1 matches 7 bases. The junction had 7 bases not matched to a gene; V was cut back by 4 bases and J by 0 bases. There are 16 residues in the CDR3. The V gene's germline CDR1 is LGHDT and CDR2 YNNKEL (reference sequence).

The chain employs TRBV14 and TRBJ1-1; D is perhaps TRBD1 (5 bases). V lost 2 bases, J lost 1 base, and 11 bases lay in between. Germline V gene sequence: CDR1 SGHDN, CDR2 FVKESK. The CDR3 is 15 amino acids. In DNA, the CDR3 is TGTGCCAGCAGCCAAAAGGGACTGCCGAACACTGAAGCTTTCTTT. Its translation: CASSQKGLPNTEAFF.

The chain recombines TRBV10-3 with TRBJ1-5; D might be TRBD1 (5 bases). The germline V gene has CDR1 ENHRY and CDR2 SYGVKD. V was shortened by 8 bases and J by 4 bases, with 18 bases between the two germline ends. The CDR3 runs to 15 residues. For the CDR3, the DNA is TGTGCCATCCAGGGCCCCACACGGGATAATCAGCCCCAGCATTTT. Translating it yields CAIQGPTRDNQPQHF.

The V and J genes are TRBV5-1 and TRBJ1-2, with D possibly being TRBD1 (6 bases). CDR3 length: 15 amino acids. Trimming cost V 0 bases and J 4 bases, with 13 bases left between them. Germline-derived CDR1 and CDR2 are SGHRS and YFSETQ. The CDR3 loop reads CASSLVGGTSYGYTF. The CDR3 DNA is TGCGCCAGCAGCTTGGTGGGGGGCACAAGCTATGGCTACACCTTC.